The 24 T cell receptor beta chains presented below share a single source sample, sequenced in a study of blood T cell repertoires in COVID-19. The repertoire was sequenced with immunoSEQ multiplex PCR; TCRdb's copy has only in-frame clones and lacks some. The sample includes roughly 40,000 clones, 90% of them seen just once. The sample consisted of peripheral blood. The source is a human donor in a cohort sampled during active COVID-19.

This clone was observed once. The chain recombines TRBV3-1 (or the pseudogene TRBV3-2) with TRBJ2-7; 7 nucleotides line up with TRBD2. The CDR3 has 15 amino acids. Germline V CDR1 and CDR2: LGHDT, YNNKEL (reference sequence). V shed 2 bases, J shed 7 bases, and the junction held 11 bases outside the gene matches. The CDR3 sequence: CASSQSRTRGGEQYF. The CDR3 region has the DNA TGTGCCAGCAGCCAAAGCAGGACTAGAGGCGGAGAGCAGTACTTC.

This chain joins TRBV5-1 and TRBJ2-7; D possibly corresponds to TRBD2 (6 bases). Trimming took 0 bases from V and 1 from J, leaving 20 bases between them. Germline lookup yields CDR1 SGHRS and CDR2 YFSETQ. CDR3 length: 18 residues. Here the CDR3 DNA reads TGCGCCAGCAGCTTGGTTGTGGGAGGAAACCCCGAATCCTACGAGCAGTACTTC. Its protein product is CASSLVVGGNPESYEQYF.

The J gene is TRBJ2-5, the V gene TRBV16; 10 bases are shared with TRBD1. The CDR3 totals 14 residues. Germline V gene data show CDR1 as KGHSY and CDR2 as FQNENV. Trimming removed 5 bases from V and 6 bases from J; junction bases left unmatched: 6. The chain's CDR3 is CASSWDRGVKTQYF. The CDR3 DNA reads as TGTGCCAGCAGCTGGGACAGGGGAGTAAAGACCCAGTACTTC.

The rearrangement joins TRBV2 to TRBJ2-3; D possibly corresponds to TRBD2 (5 bases). Trimming removed 6 bases at V and 2 bases at J, with 15 bases between. The germline V gene encodes CDR1 SNHLY and CDR2 FYNNEI. The CDR3 runs to 15 residues. The DNA of the CDR3 is TGTGCCAGCAGCGACTACACCAAACCCACAGATACGCAGTATTTT. This codes for CASSDYTKPTDTQYF.

The V call is TRBV28, the J call TRBJ2-7; D unresolved. Trimming took 6 bases from V and 2 from J, leaving 23 bases between them. This CDR3 has 17 amino acids. The germline V gene encodes CDR1 MDHEN and CDR2 SYDVKM. The CDR3 DNA sequence: TGTGCCAGCAGCGAGTTCAAAGAAGTATCGCCCCCCTACGAGCAGTACTTC. It specifies CASSEFKEVSPPYEQYF.

This clone showed up just once. CDR3: CASSLGPSGGGNEQFF. CDR3 bases: TGTGCCAGCAGCTTAGGGCCTAGCGGGGGGGGAAATGAGCAGTTCTTC. V and J are TRBV7-2 and TRBJ2-1, with 12 bases matching TRBD2. Per germline, CDR1 SGHTA and CDR2 FQGNSA. J gave up 7 bases and V 1 base, and 5 bases lay outside the gene matches. The CDR3 has 16 residues.

On this clone: Mismatch with germline at one junction end may stem from a read error. The chain combines TRBV3-1 (or the pseudogene TRBV3-2) with TRBJ1-3, with D unclear. The CDR3 extends over 14 amino acids. Germline lookup yields CDR1 LGHDT and CDR2 YNNKEL (reference sequence). CDR3 coding DNA: TGTGCCAGCAGCCAAGACGGTTCTGGTAACACCATATATTTT. This sequence encodes CASSQDGSGNTIYF.

The rearrangement joins TRBV27 to TRBJ2-7, with TRBD2 identical over 9 bases. Germline V gives CDR1 MNHEY, CDR2 SMNVEV (reference sequence). The CDR3 sequence is 14 residues long. V trimming: 6 bases; J trimming: 3 bases; junction bases outside the gene matches: 6. The CDR3 loop reads CASRPGLASYEQYF. CDR3 DNA sequence: TGTGCCAGCAGGCCGGGACTAGCAAGCTACGAGCAGTACTTC.

The chain is built from TRBV7-2 and TRBJ2-1, with 10 bases aligning to TRBD2. V shed 0 bases and J 7 bases; nucleotides not matched to a gene: 3. This CDR3 region has 15 residues. Germline V gives CDR1 SGHTA, CDR2 FQGNSA. CDR3 region: CASSLAGLATNEQFF. The DNA for the CDR3 is TGTGCCAGCAGCTTAGCGGGACTAGCGACTAATGAGCAGTTCTTC.

The J gene is TRBJ1-1, the V gene TRBV9, with 9 bases matching TRBD1. The CDR3 runs to 16 residues. Trimming cost V 0 bases and J 1 base; bases outside gene matches: 4. Germline CDR1 is SGDLS and CDR2 is YYNGEE. The CDR3 reads CASSVDWTGENTEAFF. The CDR3, as DNA: TGTGCCAGCAGCGTAGACTGGACAGGGGAGAACACTGAAGCTTTCTTT.

The rearrangement joins TRBV7-8 to TRBJ2-1, with TRBD2 matching 16 bases. The junction had 6 bases not matched to a gene; V was cut back by 2 bases and J by 8 bases. Germline-derived CDR1 and CDR2 are SGHVS and FQNEAQ. The CDR3 contains 17 residues. In nucleotides, the CDR3 is TGTGCCAGCAGCTTATCAGGGACTAGCGGGGGGGCCCATGAGCAGTTCTTC. Protein: CASSLSGTSGGAHEQFF.

The chain joins TRBV4-3 to TRBJ2-7, with D unresolved. V was cut by 0 bases and J by 1 base, with 19 bases left in between. The germline CDR1 and CDR2 sequences are LGHNA and YSLEER. The CDR3 contains 18 residues. CDR3 DNA: TGCGCCAGCAGCCAAGATATGAAGGCCCGACTCCTATCCTACGAGCAGTACTTC. The encoded protein is CASSQDMKARLLSYEQYF.

The chain joins TRBV6-1 to TRBJ1-5, with no clear D. Germline CDR1 is MNHNS and CDR2 is SASEGT. V was cut by 3 bases and J by 1 base, with 10 bases left in between. The CDR3 has 15 amino acids. The CDR3 DNA is TGTGCCAGCAGTGACCCGGGTGAGAGCAATCAGCCCCAGCATTTT. Translating it yields CASSDPGESNQPQHF.

V gene TRBV5-1 combines with J gene TRBJ2-2, with 14 nucleotides matching TRBD2. This CDR3 spans 17 amino acids. The V gene end was trimmed by 5 bases and the J gene end by 4 bases; junction bases not matched to a gene: 7. CDR1 and CDR2 from the germline V gene are SGHRS and YFSETQ. CDR3 protein: CASSWTSGGSPTGELFF. As DNA, the CDR3 is TGCGCCAGCAGTTGGACTAGCGGGGGGAGCCCCACCGGGGAGCTGTTTTTT.

The rearrangement uses TRBV7-2 and TRBJ1-1; D is unresolved. The V end was cut by 8 bases, the J end by 4 bases, with 17 bases between. Germline CDR1 reads SGHTA; CDR2 reads FQGNSA. The CDR3 has 14 residues. CDR3: CASGLSGFGTEAFF. The CDR3 region has the DNA TGTGCCAGCGGCCTTTCGGGTTTTGGCACTGAAGCTTTCTTT.

Comments on this clone: The junction does not match germline at one end; this may be a read error. V is TRBV2 and J is TRBJ2-2; TRBD1 matches at 7 bases. The length of the CDR3 is 14 residues. CDR1 and CDR2 from the germline V gene are SNHLY and FYNNEI. The DNA for the CDR3 is TGTACCAGCAGAAGACAGGGAAGGACCGGGGAGCTGTTTTTT. It yields the protein CTSRRQGRTGELFF.

V and J are TRBV7-7 and TRBJ2-5; 9 bases line up with TRBD2. The CDR3 has 15 residues. Germline trimming cut 6 bases from V and 3 bases from J; bases unmatched to any gene: 8. Germline CDR1 and CDR2: SSHAT and FNYEAQ (reference sequence). The CDR3 nucleotides read TGTGCCAGCAGGCCCCTAGCGGGACCGGAAGAGACCCAGTACTTC. Translating it yields CASRPLAGPEETQYF.

As DNA, the CDR3 is TGTGCCAGCAGCCCTCGTGCGGGGACGGCAGATACGCAGTATTTT. The encoded protein is CASSPRAGTADTQYF. J is TRBJ2-3 and V is TRBV5-4, with D maybe TRBD2 (6 bases). CDR1 is SGHNT, CDR2 YYREEE, per germline (reference sequence). The CDR3 is 15 amino acids. Trimming took off 4 bases at V and 4 bases at J, with 16 bases between the two ends.

The chain couples TRBV11-2 to TRBJ2-5; TRBD2 is a possible D gene (6 bases). This CDR3 contains 17 residues. V lost 5 bases and J lost 4, with 23 bases in between. The germline gives CDR1 SGHAT, CDR2 FQNNGV. As DNA, the CDR3 is TGTGCCAGCAGCCACGGGGTTGGGGGACCCGGGGGAGAGACCCAGTACTTC. This translates into CASSHGVGGPGGETQYF.

V and J are TRBV7-2 and TRBJ1-3; 10 bases fit TRBD1. CDR3 length: 17 amino acids. Germline trimming cut 5 bases from V and 4 bases from J; bases unmatched to any gene: 11. CDR1 SGHTA and CDR2 FQGNSA come from the germline V gene. The chain's CDR3 is CASSIRQGASLGNTIYF. Written as DNA, the CDR3 is TGTGCCAGCAGCATACGACAGGGGGCTAGTTTGGGAAACACCATATATTTT.

The CDR3 spells CASSYRQEGNTEAFF. CDR3 coding DNA: TGTGCCAGCAGTTACAGGCAGGAGGGGAACACTGAAGCTTTCTTT. This chain connects TRBV6-2 or TRBV6-3 to TRBJ1-1; no clear D. Germline lookup yields CDR1 MNHEY and CDR2 SVGEGT. Trimming took off 2 bases at V and 1 base at J, with 11 bases between the two ends. This CDR3 contains 15 residues.

The J gene is TRBJ2-5, the V gene TRBV5-1; 11 nucleotides line up with TRBD2. Losses at the gene ends were 0 bases for V and 2 bases for J; bases not matched to a gene: 3. This CDR3 region has 16 residues. Germline V gene data show CDR1 as SGHRS and CDR2 as YFSETQ. This chain's CDR3 is CASSLVPSGGQETQYF. In nucleotides, the CDR3 is TGCGCCAGCAGCTTGGTCCCTAGCGGGGGGCAAGAGACCCAGTACTTC.

The chain carries TRBV6-2 or TRBV6-3 and TRBJ1-1; D is perhaps TRBD1 (5 bases). Deletions cut 5 bases from V and 6 bases from J, with 22 bases between. The CDR3 is made up of 16 amino acids. Germline V gives CDR1 MNHEY, CDR2 SVGEGT. Here the CDR3 reads CASSPPTGLTTAEAFF. CDR3 nucleotide sequence: TGTGCCAGCAGTCCACCGACGGGTCTCACGACAGCTGAAGCTTTCTTT.

V and J are TRBV5-4 and TRBJ1-1; 10 bases are a match to TRBD1. The junction had 3 bases not matched to a gene; V was cut back by 4 bases and J by 3 bases. The CDR3 spans 14 residues. Germline V gives CDR1 SGHNT, CDR2 YYREEE (reference sequence). The CDR3: CASSPGQGYTEAFF. CDR3 nucleotides: TGTGCCAGCAGCCCGGGACAGGGGTACACTGAAGCTTTCTTT. Filled out from reference TRBV5-4 and TRBJ1-1, the complete variable domain reads ETGVTQSPTHLIKTRGQQVTLRCSSQSGHNTVSWYQQALGQGPQFIFQYYREEENGRGNFPPRFSGLQFPNYSSELNVNALELDDSALYLCASSPGQGYTEAFFGQGTRLTVV.